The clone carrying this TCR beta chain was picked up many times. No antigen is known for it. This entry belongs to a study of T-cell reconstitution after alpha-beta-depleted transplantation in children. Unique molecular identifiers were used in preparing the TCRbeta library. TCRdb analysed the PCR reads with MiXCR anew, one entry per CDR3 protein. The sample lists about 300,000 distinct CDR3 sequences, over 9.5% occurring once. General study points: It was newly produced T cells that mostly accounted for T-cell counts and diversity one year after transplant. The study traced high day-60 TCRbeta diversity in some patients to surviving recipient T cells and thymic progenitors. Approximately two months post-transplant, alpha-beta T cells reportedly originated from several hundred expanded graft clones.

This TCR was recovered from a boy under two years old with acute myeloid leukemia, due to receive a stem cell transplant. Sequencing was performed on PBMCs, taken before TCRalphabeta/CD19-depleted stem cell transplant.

The CDR3 sequence: CASSLSIGGQETQYF. The CDR3 coding sequence is TGTGCCAGCAGCTTATCAATAGGGGGCCAAGAGACCCAGTACTTC. This chain joins TRBV7-2 and TRBJ2-5; possible D gene TRBD1, 6 bases. The V gene lost 2 bases and the J gene lost 1 base, with 11 bases spanning the gap. Germline CDR1 SGHTA, CDR2 FQGNSA. There are 15 residues in the CDR3.